The 22 T cell receptor beta chains below come from one sample, sequenced in a study of T cell repertoires in cytomegalovirus infection. The antigens for these receptors are not known. MiXCR, run by TCRdb on the reads, gives a single entry per CDR3 protein. The sample lists roughly 990,000 distinct CDR3 sequences; approximately 31% were seen once. Material: cultured CD8+ T cells from PBMCs, obtained from culture after CMV antigen stimulation. The receptors shown here come from a human donor in good health (CMV status not recorded). Some clones in this sample may be carry-over from other donors' samples.

The genes are TRBV5-1 and TRBJ2-1; 11 positions agree with TRBD1. Per germline, CDR1 SGHRS and CDR2 YFSETQ. With V trimmed by 3 bases and J by 2 bases, 4 bases remained unmatched. The CDR3 contains 16 residues. In DNA, the CDR3 is TGCGCCAGCAGCTCTGGGACAGGGGGACCCTACAATGAGCAGTTCTTC. Translated, it gives CASSSGTGGPYNEQFF.

In its sample, this clonotype was seen many times. The rearrangement uses TRBV28 and TRBJ1-2, with TRBD1 as a possible D gene (6 bases). Trimming cost V 5 bases and J 0 bases, with 22 bases left between them. CDR1 is MDHEN and CDR2 is SYDVKM in the germline V gene. The CDR3 consists of 18 residues. The CDR3 region has the DNA TGTGCCAGCAGTCTATCGCCCGGGACATCCGCTGCTAACTATGGCTACACCTTC. It encodes CASSLSPGTSAANYGYTF.

As regards this clonotype: This clone may be a read error of a much larger clone one base away. The chain is built from TRBV7-4 and TRBJ1-1; 7 bases fit TRBD1. Germline lookup yields CDR1 SGHVT and CDR2 SQSDAQ. This CDR3 has 14 residues. The V gene end was trimmed by 9 bases and the J gene end by 2 bases; junction bases not matched to a gene: 9. The CDR3 loop is CARQGMGGNTEAFF. CDR3 in DNA: TGTGCCAGACAGGGGATGGGCGGCAACACTGAAGCTTTCTTT. The full variable domain, its missing parts supplied by reference TRBV7-4 and TRBJ1-1, is GAGVSQSPRYKVAKRGRDVALRCDSISGHVTLYWYRQTLGQGSEVLTYSQSDAQRDKSGRPSGRFSAERPERSVSTLKIQRTEQGDSAVYLCARQGMGGNTEAFFGQGTRLTVV.

Written as DNA, the CDR3 is TGCAGTGCTAGAGATCGGGGACAGCTGTCTCCCTACGAGCAGTACTTC. It codes for CSARDRGQLSPYEQYF. J is TRBJ2-7 and V is TRBV20-1; 7 positions agree with TRBD1. Trimming removed 0 bases from V and 2 bases from J; junction bases left unmatched: 10. Germline V gene data show CDR1 as DFQATT and CDR2 as SNEGSKA (reference sequence). CDR3 size: 16 residues.

V gene TRBV27 combines with J gene TRBJ2-7; 8 bases line up with TRBD1. Germline V gene lookup returns CDR1 MNHEY and CDR2 SMNVEV (reference sequence). This CDR3 contains 14 residues. J was trimmed by 6 bases and V by 5 bases; bases with no gene match: 9. CDR3 in amino acids: CASSNKPDRGEQYV. The CDR3 DNA follows: TGTGCCAGCAGTAATAAACCCGACAGGGGCGAGCAGTACGTC.

This rearrangement joins TRBV10-3 to TRBJ2-6, with a weak D call TRBD1 (5 bases). V was shortened by 8 bases and J by 2 bases, with 13 bases between the two germline ends. This CDR3 region has 15 residues. Germline V CDR1 and CDR2: ENHRY, SYGVKD. The DNA of the CDR3 is TGTGCCATCCTTGGCAGGGCCCCTGGGGCCAACGTCCTGACTTTC. Amino acids: CAILGRAPGANVLTF.

In this sample, this clonotype turned up a few times. The chain has TRBV24-1 and TRBJ1-2, with D possibly TRBD1 on 5 matching bases. Deletions cut 5 bases from V and 8 bases from J, with 23 bases between. The germline V gene has CDR1 KGHDR and CDR2 SFDVKD. The CDR3 is made up of 16 amino acids. Here the CDR3 reads CATSAPRGRGKEGYTF. For the CDR3, the DNA is TGTGCCACCAGTGCTCCTCGGGGTAGGGGAAAAGAAGGCTACACCTTC.

V and J are TRBV20-1 and TRBJ1-5, with 10 bases lining up with TRBD1. J lost 3 bases, V lost 1 base, and 3 bases had no gene match. Germline V gene sequence: CDR1 DFQATT, CDR2 SNEGSKA (reference sequence). CDR3 size: 15 residues. CDR3 protein: CSARGQGAFNQPQHF. DNA of the CDR3: TGCAGTGCTAGAGGACAGGGGGCCTTCAATCAGCCCCAGCATTTT.

The gene calls are TRBV2 and TRBJ2-4; maybe TRBD1 (5 bases). Germline-derived CDR1 and CDR2 are SNHLY and FYNNEI. V lost 5 bases, J lost 8 bases, and 16 bases lay in between. The CDR3 has 14 amino acids. The CDR3 bases are TGTGCCAGCAGTACCAGGGCAACGCTAGACATTCAGTACTTC. Its protein product is CASSTRATLDIQYF.

This clonotype was counted a few times. The chain combines TRBV7-9 with TRBJ1-2, with TRBD1 matching over 8 bases. J was trimmed by 3 bases and V by 5 bases; bases with no gene match: 2. This CDR3 comprises 13 residues. Per germline, CDR1 SEHNR and CDR2 FQNEAQ (reference sequence). The CDR3 region has the DNA TGTGCCAGCAGCCCACAGGGGGACTATGGCTACACCTTC. Amino acids: CASSPQGDYGYTF.

The rearrangement uses TRBV19 and TRBJ1-2; D is undetermined. Germline V gene lookup returns CDR1 LNHDA and CDR2 SQIVND (reference sequence). CDR3 length: 12 residues. Trimming cost V 5 bases and J 4 bases, with 8 bases left between them. The CDR3 DNA follows: TGTGCCAGTAGTGGGTCCGTCTATGGCTACACCTTC. Amino acids: CASSGSVYGYTF.

This clonotype appeared many times. The chain couples TRBV7-8 to TRBJ2-1; D uncertain. V lost 1 base to trimming and J lost 5 bases, with 6 bases between them. The CDR3 has 13 amino acids. The V gene's germline CDR1 is SGHVS and CDR2 FQNEAQ. The CDR3 bases are TGTGCCAGCAGCTTAGAGGTGCACAATGAGCAGTTCTTC. It encodes CASSLEVHNEQFF. Supplemented by reference TRBV7-8 and TRBJ2-1, the full variable domain reads GAGVSQSPRYKVAKRGQDVALRCDPISGHVSLFWYQQALGQGPEFLTYFQNEAQLDKSGLPSDRFFAERPEGSVSTLKIQRTQQEDSAVYLCASSLEVHNEQFFGPGTRLTVL.

The gene calls are TRBV7-6 and TRBJ1-2; D not resolved. Between the trimmed V and J ends, which lost 0 bases and 10 bases, there was a span of 9 bases. This CDR3 is 12 amino acids long. Germline CDR1 SGHVS, CDR2 FNYEAQ. CDR3 sequence: CASSLAGSDYTF. CDR3 bases: TGTGCCAGCAGCTTAGCGGGTAGTGACTACACCTTC.

This chain uses TRBV25-1 with TRBJ1-1; D not certain. This CDR3 comprises 13 residues. CDR1 MGHDK and CDR2 SYGVNS come from the germline V gene. The CDR3 sequence: CVTSLSGNTEAFF. The CDR3 DNA reads as TGTGTCACCTCCCTCTCAGGGAACACTGAAGCTTTCTTT.

The genes are TRBV4-1 and TRBJ1-5; unclear D gene. V shed 3 bases and J shed 4 bases, with 13 bases lying between them. The CDR3 is made up of 15 amino acids. Germline values: CDR1 MGHRA, CDR2 YSYEKL. CDR3 sequence (DNA): TGCGCCAGCAGCCATTCCCCGGGCGGAAATCAGCCCCAGCATTTT. Its protein product is CASSHSPGGNQPQHF.

This clonotype was observed a handful of times. This rearrangement joins TRBV4-1 to TRBJ2-3, with a tentative D call TRBD1 (6 bases). CDR3 length equals 16 residues. V gave up 0 bases and J gave up 6 bases, with 16 bases separating them. The germline V gene has CDR1 MGHRA and CDR2 YSYEKL. In nucleotides, the CDR3 is TGCGCCAGCAGCCAAGATTGGGATCCGAGGGGGGATACGCAGTATTTT. Residues: CASSQDWDPRGDTQYF.

Of note for this clonotype: A much larger clone differs from this one at a single base, so this may be a read error. The chain combines TRBV13 with TRBJ2-1, with D perhaps matching TRBD1 (6 bases). Germline lookup yields CDR1 PRHDT and CDR2 FYEKMQ (reference sequence). CDR3 length: 13 amino acids. CDR3 amino acids: CVSSSRGVDEQFF. In nucleotides, the CDR3 is TGTGTCAGCAGCTCCAGGGGAGTCGATGAGCAGTTCTTC.

This chain connects TRBV4-1 to TRBJ2-5, with 10 nucleotides matching TRBD1. CDR3 length: 15 amino acids. After removal of 5 bases from V and 4 bases from J, the junction contained 7 bases not matched to a gene. Germline loops: CDR1 MGHRA, CDR2 YSYEKL. CDR3 sequence: CASSTGQGPRETQYF. As DNA, the CDR3 is TGCGCCAGCAGCACGGGACAGGGGCCCCGAGAGACCCAGTACTTC.

The rearrangement uses TRBV6-6 and TRBJ1-2, with D uncertain. CDR1 is MNHNY and CDR2 is SVGAGI in the germline V gene (reference sequence). The CDR3 has 15 residues. The ends were cut back, 3 bases at V and 4 bases at J, with 15 bases in the middle. CDR3 sequence (DNA): TGTGCCAGCAGTTATATCGACCCGTCCTCCTATGGCTACACCTTC. Translated, it gives CASSYIDPSSYGYTF.

This clonotype has a count of ten or more. This chain links TRBV7-8 with TRBJ1-5, with TRBD1 as a possible D gene (6 bases). This CDR3 has 15 residues. The germline V and J ends were trimmed by 5 bases and 6 bases, with 17 bases remaining between them. Looked up from germline, CDR1 is SGHVS and CDR2 is FQNEAQ. The CDR3 reads CASSLNSGVGQPQHF. The DNA for the CDR3 is TGTGCCAGCAGCCTAAATTCAGGGGTGGGTCAGCCCCAGCATTTT.

Of note for this clonotype: Just one base apart from a much larger clone, this may be a read error. The CDR3 end shows no conserved phenylalanine or tryptophan, and so a read error is likely. The CDR3 region has the DNA TGTGCCAGCATCGCGACAGGAGCCACCTACGAGCAGTACTCC. Protein product: CASIATGATYEQYS. The gene calls are TRBV2 and TRBJ2-7; D is perhaps TRBD1 (6 bases). Looked up from germline, CDR1 is SNHLY and CDR2 is FYNNEI. This CDR3 contains 14 residues. Between the trimmed V and J ends, which lost 7 bases and 2 bases, there was a span of 15 bases.

Regarding this clonotype: Germline is not matched at one junction end, which may reflect a read error. The chain combines TRBV5-4 with TRBJ1-1; 7 bases match TRBD1. Germline CDR1 reads SGHNT; CDR2 reads YYREEE (reference sequence). The CDR3 is made up of 15 amino acids. Here the CDR3 DNA reads TGTACCAGCAGCTTAGGACAGGAAGCGAACACTGAAGCTTTCTTT. It codes for CTSSLGQEANTEAFF.